The 26 T cell receptor beta chains reported below all come from one sample, sequenced in a study of siplizumab effects on memory and regulatory T cells. TCRdb's copy holds only in-frame clones and misses some; the assay was immunoSEQ multiplex PCR. The table includes tens of thousands of clones, 88% detected once. Sequencing was done on a sample of Tregs sorted from blood. Receptor source: a human donor in good health.

This clone was seen only a few times. The chain couples TRBV6-1 to TRBJ2-1; 12 positions match TRBD2. V shed 6 bases, J shed 4 bases, and the junction held 4 bases outside the gene matches. CDR3 length: 15 amino acids. Germline loops: CDR1 MNHNS, CDR2 SASEGT. The CDR3 DNA sequence: TGTGCCAGCAGACCGGGACTAGCGGGTTACAATGAGCAGTTCTTC. It yields the protein CASRPGLAGYNEQFF.

The chain's CDR3 is CASSYSGGLASTGELFF. CDR3 coding DNA: TGTGCCAGCAGTTATAGCGGGGGACTAGCCAGTACCGGGGAGCTGTTTTTT. The chain couples TRBV5-4 to TRBJ2-2; 9 positions agree with TRBD2. V shed 5 bases, J shed 5 bases, and the junction held 13 bases outside the gene matches. This CDR3 has 17 amino acids. Per the germline V gene, CDR1 is SGHNT and CDR2 is YYREEE (reference sequence).

The chain links TRBV2 to TRBJ1-5; no clear D gene. The CDR3 length is 13 residues. Germline CDR1 SNHLY, CDR2 FYNNEI. Between the trimmed V and J ends, which lost 6 bases and 0 bases, there was a span of 6 bases. The CDR3 DNA is TGTGCCAGCAGACCGTATAGCAATCAGCCCCAGCATTTT. Its protein is CASRPYSNQPQHF.

The genes are TRBV19 and TRBJ2-7, with TRBD1 matching over 11 bases. CDR1 and CDR2 (germline): LNHDA, SQIVND (reference sequence). This CDR3 region has 14 residues. The ends lost 3 bases at V and 6 bases at J; junction bases unmatched: 4. The CDR3 sequence: CASSIRTGGGEQYF. The CDR3 DNA sequence: TGTGCCAGTAGTATTCGGACAGGGGGCGGCGAGCAGTACTTC.

V is TRBV6-5 and J is TRBJ1-5; TRBD1 is a possible D gene (5 bases). Per germline, CDR1 MNHEY and CDR2 SVGAGI. With 5 bases removed from V and 4 bases from J, the gap between germline ends came to 15 bases. The CDR3 loop spans 15 amino acids. DNA for the CDR3: TGTGCCAGCAGTCCCCTTATGGGGGGGAATCAGCCCCAGCATTTT. This translates into CASSPLMGGNQPQHF.

The V and J genes are TRBV7-2 and TRBJ1-2; D is possibly TRBD1 (6 bases). The CDR3 covers 13 residues. Germline V gives CDR1 SGHTA, CDR2 FQGNSA. V was trimmed by 1 base and J by 6 bases, leaving 9 bases between them. CDR3 protein: CASSLGRGNGYTF. The CDR3 DNA reads as TGTGCCAGCAGCTTAGGCAGGGGAAATGGCTACACCTTC. Full variable domain (outside the CDR3, taken from reference TRBV7-2 and TRBJ1-2): GAGVSQSPSNKVTEKGKDVELRCDPISGHTALYWYRQSLGQGLEFLIYFQGNSAPDKSGLPSDRFSAERTGGSVSTLTIQRTQQEDSAVYLCASSLGRGNGYTFGSGTRLTVV.

The rearrangement links TRBV6-5 to TRBJ1-1; the D is unclear. Trimming shortened V by 5 bases and J by 10 bases, and 11 bases separated the two germline ends. The length of the CDR3 is 11 residues. Germline CDR1 reads MNHEY; CDR2 reads SVGAGI. CDR3 protein: CASSEAYAAFF. CDR3 in DNA: TGTGCCAGCAGTGAAGCGTACGCAGCTTTCTTT.

The rearrangement uses TRBV6-1 and TRBJ2-7; a weak D match, TRBD2 (5 bases). CDR1 is MNHNS and CDR2 is SASEGT in the germline V gene. Trimming pared 3 bases from V and 9 bases from J, leaving 12 bases between. The CDR3 totals 12 residues. As DNA, the CDR3 is TGTGCCAGCAGTGATTACGGGGTCTTGCAGTACTTC. Translating it yields CASSDYGVLQYF.

The genes are TRBV18 and TRBJ1-5; maybe TRBD1 (6 bases). This CDR3 has 15 amino acids. Trimming cost V 4 bases and J 3 bases, with 13 bases left between them. Per germline, CDR1 KGHSH and CDR2 LQKENI. The CDR3 sequence is CASSLRTDFNQPQHF. CDR3 in DNA: TGTGCCAGCTCACTCCGGACAGACTTCAATCAGCCCCAGCATTTT.

The genes are TRBV27 and TRBJ2-4; either TRBD1 or TRBD2 may supply D (5 bases each). The V end lost 2 bases, the J end lost 7 bases, and 9 bases lay between the germline ends. The CDR3 is 13 residues long. Germline V gene sequence: CDR1 MNHEY, CDR2 SMNVEV (reference sequence). CDR3 in DNA: TGTGCCAGCAGTTTAACTAGACAGAACATTCAGTACTTC. Protein sequence: CASSLTRQNIQYF.

The chain links TRBV6-5 to TRBJ2-3; TRBD2 matches 10 bases. This CDR3 comprises 13 residues. Trimming took 3 bases from V and 12 from J; bases not matched to a gene: 6. Germline-derived CDR1 and CDR2 are MNHEY and SVGAGI. CDR3 nucleotides: TGTGCCAGCAGTTATCGGGGACTAGCGTTACAGTATTTT. This encodes CASSYRGLALQYF.

The rearrangement uses TRBV7-2 and TRBJ1-5, with a weak D call TRBD1 (6 bases). The CDR3 sequence is 15 residues long. The ends were cut back, 4 bases at V and 6 bases at J, with 16 bases in the middle. The V gene's germline CDR1 is SGHTA and CDR2 FQGNSA. DNA of the CDR3: TGTGCCAGCAGCTCCTCTGGATACAGGGTTCAGCCCCAGCATTTT. Protein product: CASSSSGYRVQPQHF.

The genes are TRBV5-1 and TRBJ2-3, with 7 bases fitting TRBD1. After removal of 4 bases from V and 3 bases from J, the junction contained 5 bases not matched to a gene. The CDR3 extends over 14 amino acids. Germline V CDR1 and CDR2: SGHRS, YFSETQ. CDR3 in DNA: TGCGCCAGCAGCCTCGGGACAGCTACAGATACGCAGTATTTT. Its translation: CASSLGTATDTQYF.

The chain combines TRBV7-2 with TRBJ2-5; 14 nucleotides match TRBD2. CDR1 and CDR2 from the germline V gene are SGHTA and FQGNSA. The length of the CDR3 is 19 residues. Losses at the gene ends were 5 bases for V and 2 bases for J; bases not matched to a gene: 13. The CDR3 loop is CASSPTGLAGARPQETQYF. The DNA for the CDR3 is TGTGCCAGCAGCCCCACGGGACTAGCGGGAGCTAGGCCTCAAGAGACCCAGTACTTC. Drawing the rest from reference TRBV7-2 and TRBJ2-5, the complete variable domain is GAGVSQSPSNKVTEKGKDVELRCDPISGHTALYWYRQSLGQGLEFLIYFQGNSAPDKSGLPSDRFSAERTGGSVSTLTIQRTQQEDSAVYLCASSPTGLAGARPQETQYFGPGTRLLVL.

V gene TRBV9 combines with J gene TRBJ1-2, with TRBD1 matching over 7 bases. The CDR3 is 18 residues long. After removal of 4 bases from V and 6 bases from J, the junction contained 21 bases not matched to a gene. Germline V gene sequence: CDR1 SGDLS, CDR2 YYNGEE. CDR3 in amino acids: CASSPSRGSYRGSNGYTF. CDR3 coding DNA: TGTGCCAGCAGCCCAAGTAGAGGGTCTTACAGGGGATCGAATGGCTACACCTTC.

The genes are TRBV10-2 and TRBJ2-3, with 8 bases identical to TRBD2. The V gene end was trimmed by 2 bases and the J gene end by 0 bases; junction bases not matched to a gene: 4. This CDR3 is 16 amino acids long. The germline CDR1 and CDR2 sequences are WSHSY and SAAADI. The DNA of the CDR3 is TGCGCCAGCAGTGAGGCAAGCGGGGGTAGCACAGATACGCAGTATTTT. Protein sequence: CASSEASGGSTDTQYF.

This clone turned up a few times. The V call is TRBV10-2, the J call TRBJ1-2, with D unresolved. The germline V gene encodes CDR1 WSHSY and CDR2 SAAADI. CDR3 length equals 11 residues. V dropped 2 bases and J dropped 8 bases, with 6 bases sitting between them. The CDR3 DNA is TGCGCCAGCAGTGAGGGGAGGGGCTACACCTTC. This sequence encodes CASSEGRGYTF.

The gene calls are TRBV11-3 and TRBJ2-1, with 11 bases that match TRBD2. This CDR3 spans 15 amino acids. The junction had 3 bases not matched to a gene; V was cut back by 5 bases and J by 3 bases. Germline CDR1 SGHNT, CDR2 YENEEA. DNA for the CDR3: TGTGCCAGCAGCCGACTAGCGGGGTTCTACAATGAGCAGTTCTTC. Residues: CASSRLAGFYNEQFF.

This clone was seen once. V and J are TRBV10-2 and TRBJ1-5, with D maybe TRBD1 (5 bases). The CDR3 spans 15 residues. The ends were cut back, 2 bases at V and 7 bases at J, with 15 bases in the middle. The germline gives CDR1 WSHSY, CDR2 SAAADI. This CDR3 is CASSETSGTRQPQHF. The CDR3, as DNA: TGCGCCAGCAGTGAGACGAGCGGGACGCGGCAGCCCCAGCATTTT.

The chain is built from TRBV18 and TRBJ1-5; D is undetermined. The V end lost 6 bases, the J end lost 5 bases, and 11 bases lay between the germline ends. Germline loops: CDR1 KGHSH, CDR2 LQKENI. This CDR3 is 13 amino acids long. The CDR3 DNA reads as TGTGCCAGCTCCCCGGCGAGGCATCAGCCCCAGCATTTT. Translated: CASSPARHQPQHF. Looking up the rest from reference TRBV18 and TRBJ1-5 gives the full variable domain: NAGVMQNPRHLVRRRGQEARLRCSPMKGHSHVYWYRQLPEEGLKFMVYLQKENIIDESGMPKERFSAEFPKEGPSILRIQQVVRGDSAAYFCASSPARHQPQHFGDGTRLSIL.

The gene calls are TRBV28 and TRBJ2-7; D is possibly TRBD1 or TRBD2 (6 bases each). The germline CDR1 and CDR2 sequences are MDHEN and SYDVKM. V lost 1 base and J lost 5, with 12 bases in between. This CDR3 is 14 amino acids long. DNA for the CDR3: TGTGCCAGCAGTTTATTGAGGGGGGTCGACGAGCAGTACTTC. Encoded protein: CASSLLRGVDEQYF. The full variable domain, its missing parts supplied by reference TRBV28 and TRBJ2-7, is DVKVTQSSRYLVKRTGEKVFLECVQDMDHENMFWYRQDPGLGLRLIYFSYDVKMKEKGDIPEGYSVSREKKERFSLILESASTNQTSMYLCASSLLRGVDEQYFGPGTRLTVT.

The chain has TRBV29-1 and TRBJ2-1; tentative D call: TRBD2 (7 bases). In germline, CDR1 is SQVTM, CDR2 ANQGSEA. The germline V and J ends were trimmed by 0 bases and 10 bases, with 19 bases remaining between them. CDR3 length equals 15 residues. The CDR3 protein is CSVEDRVTGGGEQFF. CDR3 sequence (DNA): TGCAGCGTTGAAGATCGCGTAACGGGGGGCGGGGAGCAGTTCTTC.

This clone appeared a single time. The chain is built from TRBV6-6 and TRBJ1-1; D possibly corresponds to TRBD1 (6 bases). The CDR3 extends over 15 amino acids. CDR1 and CDR2 from the germline V gene are MNHNY and SVGAGI (reference sequence). V shed 2 bases and J shed 4 bases, with 14 bases lying between them. CDR3 amino acids: CASSYPGVRSTEAFF. The CDR3 DNA reads as TGTGCCAGCAGTTACCCAGGGGTTAGATCCACTGAAGCTTTCTTT.

The rearrangement joins TRBV7-2 to TRBJ2-7; the match to TRBD2 covers 8 bases. The CDR3 loop spans 14 amino acids. Germline trimming cut 8 bases from V and 6 bases from J; bases unmatched to any gene: 12. The germline gives CDR1 SGHTA, CDR2 FQGNSA. CDR3 loop: CASSPGLGMGEQYF. CDR3 nucleotide sequence: TGTGCCAGCTCGCCGGGACTAGGAATGGGCGAGCAGTACTTC. Filled out from reference TRBV7-2 and TRBJ2-7, the complete variable domain reads GAGVSQSPSNKVTEKGKDVELRCDPISGHTALYWYRQSLGQGLEFLIYFQGNSAPDKSGLPSDRFSAERTGGSVSTLTIQRTQQEDSAVYLCASSPGLGMGEQYFGPGTRLTVT.

The chain carries TRBV7-9 and TRBJ2-5; the D is unclear. Looked up from germline, CDR1 is SEHNR and CDR2 is FQNEAQ (reference sequence). This CDR3 has 11 amino acids. The ends were cut back, 5 bases at V and 2 bases at J, with 3 bases in the middle. The CDR3 DNA follows: TGTGCCAGCAGCAAACAAGAGACCCAGTACTTC. Its protein is CASSKQETQYF.

This chain links TRBV7-2 with TRBJ2-5, with 10 bases fitting TRBD2. The CDR3 totals 14 residues. V shed 5 bases, J shed 5 bases, and the junction held 5 bases outside the gene matches. Germline V CDR1 and CDR2: SGHTA, FQGNSA. The CDR3 nucleotides are TGTGCCAGCAGCAAAAGCGGGAGGGAGGAGACCCAGTACTTC. As protein: CASSKSGREETQYF.